These 14 T cell receptor beta chains were all obtained from the same sample, sequenced in a study of response to subunit inactivated influenza vaccine. TCRdb processed the RT-PCR reads anew with MiXCR; each CDR3 protein has one entry. There are hundreds of thousands of distinct CDR3 sequences in the sample; about 18% occur only once, and roughly a tenth lies in the top ten. The source material was PBMCs from blood, sampled about 5 days after vaccination. These receptors all come from a man between 50 and 59 years old who received an inactivated influenza vaccine.

The V and J genes are TRBV12-3 or TRBV12-4 and TRBJ2-5; a possible D gene is TRBD1 (5 bases). CDR3 length: 14 residues. Deletions cut 6 bases from V and 5 bases from J, with 16 bases between. Here the CDR3 reads CASRVAGNQETQYF. The DNA of the CDR3 is TGTGCCAGCAGGGTAGCAGGGAATCAGGAGACCCAGTACTTC.

The chain is built from TRBV11-2 and TRBJ2-5; 11 bases fit TRBD1. Looked up from germline, CDR1 is SGHAT and CDR2 is FQNNGV. V lost 1 base and J lost 9; bases outside the gene matches: 4. This CDR3 is 14 amino acids long. Here the CDR3 reads CASSLVGTGGAQYF. CDR3 coding DNA: TGTGCCAGCAGCTTAGTTGGGACAGGGGGGGCCCAGTACTTC.

About this clonotype: The junction departs from the called germline gene at one end, perhaps through a read error. V and J are TRBV7-2 and TRBJ1-1, with D possibly TRBD1 on 6 matching bases. CDR3 size: 15 residues. The germline V gene has CDR1 SGHTA and CDR2 FQGNSA. CDR3 residues: CDSSSYLGLQGEAFF. The DNA for the CDR3 is TGTGACAGCAGCTCCTACCTGGGATTACAGGGTGAAGCTTTCTTT. Using reference TRBV7-2 and TRBJ1-1 for the parts outside the CDR3, the full variable domain is GAGVSQSPSNKVTEKGKDVELRCDPISGHTALYWYRQSLGQGLEFLIYFQGNSAPDKSGLPSDRFSAERTGGSVSTLTIQRTQQEDSAVYLCDSSSYLGLQGEAFFGQGTRLTVV.

The table lists this clonotype with a few counts. V gene TRBV12-3 or TRBV12-4 combines with J gene TRBJ2-7; the match to TRBD1 covers 9 bases. This CDR3 is built from 14 residues. The J segment lost 6 bases and the V segment lost 3 bases, leaving 6 bases of the junction unmatched. This chain's CDR3 is CASSFRDRAVEQYF. CDR3 coding DNA: TGTGCCAGCAGTTTCCGGGACAGGGCCGTCGAGCAGTACTTC.

In its sample, this clonotype was seen a few times. V is TRBV20-1 and J is TRBJ1-1, with a weak D call TRBD1 (6 bases). V lost 0 bases to trimming and J lost 3 bases, with 8 bases between them. CDR3 length: 13 amino acids. From germline, CDR1 is DFQATT and CDR2 SNEGSKA (reference sequence). As DNA, the CDR3 is TGCAGTGCTAGAGAAGGGGGTTACACTGAAGCTTTCTTT. It translates to CSAREGGYTEAFF.

V gene TRBV20-1 combines with J gene TRBJ1-2; a possible D gene is TRBD1 (5 bases). In germline, CDR1 is DFQATT, CDR2 SNEGSKA (reference sequence). This CDR3 has 12 residues. V lost 6 bases, J lost 5 bases, and 13 bases lay in between. CDR3 nucleotides: TGCAGTGCGACCGGGACGCGGTATGGCTACACCTTC. Translated: CSATGTRYGYTF.

This clonotype was recorded a few times. V is TRBV5-1 and J is TRBJ2-3; D possibly corresponds to TRBD2 (5 bases). Germline CDR1 is SGHRS and CDR2 is YFSETQ. Trimming pared 1 base from V and 2 bases from J, leaving 14 bases between. The CDR3 is 16 residues long. This CDR3 is CASSLMETTATDTQYF. The CDR3 DNA is TGCGCCAGCAGCTTGATGGAGACTACAGCCACAGATACGCAGTATTTT.

This clonotype was recorded many times. The rearrangement links TRBV12-3 or TRBV12-4 to TRBJ2-1; D is ambiguous. The CDR3 is 11 amino acids. Between the trimmed V and J ends, which lost 5 bases and 8 bases, there was a span of 7 bases. CDR3 amino acids: CASSPLDEQFF. CDR3 nucleotide sequence: TGTGCCAGCAGTCCATTAGATGAGCAGTTCTTC.

The chain recombines TRBV10-2 with TRBJ2-3; 11 nucleotides agree with TRBD2. The length of the CDR3 is 16 residues. The J segment lost 10 bases and the V segment lost 4 bases, leaving 13 bases of the junction unmatched. Per germline, CDR1 WSHSY and CDR2 SAAADI. The CDR3 region has the DNA TGCGCCAGCAGTGTCTGGGCTAGCGGGGGGCTGGAGCCGCAGTATTTT. This sequence encodes CASSVWASGGLEPQYF.

In its sample, this clonotype was seen many times. V usage is TRBV20-1 and J usage is TRBJ2-7; the D is unclear. CDR1 DFQATT and CDR2 SNEGSKA come from the germline V gene (reference sequence). The germline V and J ends were trimmed by 5 bases and 2 bases, with 7 bases remaining between them. This CDR3 region has 11 residues. Here the CDR3 DNA reads TGCAGTGCTCCCGAGCCCTACGAGCAGTACTTC. As protein: CSAPEPYEQYF.

The V and J genes are TRBV12-3 or TRBV12-4 and TRBJ1-2; a weak D match, TRBD1 (5 bases). The CDR3 is 15 residues long. Trimming took off 5 bases at V and 4 bases at J, with 17 bases between the two ends. CDR3 bases: TGTGCCAGCAGTCCTCCAGGGTCGATTCCCTATGGCTACACCTTC. This sequence encodes CASSPPGSIPYGYTF.

This clonotype has a handful of counts. This sequence joins TRBV6-1 and TRBJ1-3, with D tentatively TRBD1 (5 bases). This CDR3 spans 15 amino acids. Germline loops: CDR1 MNHNS, CDR2 SASEGT. V shed 2 bases and J shed 0 bases, with 8 bases lying between them. The CDR3 DNA is TGTGCCAGCAGTGAAAGACAGAGCTCTGGAAACACCATATATTTT. Its translation: CASSERQSSGNTIYF.

The chain joins TRBV24-1 to TRBJ1-2, with D maybe TRBD1 (5 bases). In germline, CDR1 is KGHDR, CDR2 SFDVKD. The CDR3 sequence is 16 residues long. The ends were cut back, 2 bases at V and 4 bases at J, with 16 bases in the middle. The CDR3: CATSDSTGLTGYGYTF. In nucleotides, the CDR3 is TGTGCCACCAGTGATTCTACAGGCCTAACCGGCTATGGCTACACCTTC.

This clonotype was picked up a small number of times. The chain employs TRBV24-1 and TRBJ2-4; 8 bases map to TRBD1. There are 19 residues in the CDR3. CDR1 is KGHDR, CDR2 SFDVKD, per germline. The junction had 13 bases not matched to a gene; V was cut back by 3 bases and J by 1 base. The CDR3 here is CATSDAQGEEDEAKNIQYF. The CDR3 DNA reads as TGTGCCACCAGTGATGCACAGGGGGAAGAGGATGAGGCCAAAAACATTCAGTACTTC.